Listed here is a single T cell receptor (beta chain). Its antigen is currently not known. The record has no base qualities; no much larger clone is one base away. TCR beta CDR3 regions were amplified from RNA transcripts for repertoire sequencing. The first round was an RT-PCR using HTBI primers with the Qiagen OneStep RT-PCR kit, and this first round was followed by a second-round multiplex PCR, then size selection and purification. Libraries were sequenced on an Illumina HiSeq2000 using paired-end 100 bp reads. Regarding the original processing steps: SOAPnuke was used for read processing, and reads with adapters, uncalled bases, a mean Phred below 15, or no exact constant-primer or identifier match were discarded. High-quality paired reads were merged with COPE v1.2.5. Unique nucleotide sequences were defined as clonotypes and aligned to IMGT TRB V, D and J references using MiTCR v1.1. The analysis was limited to V-J combinations with a frequency above 0.0001, which together covered over 98% of repertoires. For each V-J combination, a TCR clonal expansion and chaos score was defined as F50 clonal expansion divided by the chaos observed in the TCRdist matrix. Welch's t-statistics and random forest were used to reduce the features to 13 V-J combinations, which were then used as input to a naive Bayes classifier. The Morisita-Horn index was used to measure how similar the thyroid and blood repertoires were. In-frame beta chains were kept once TCRdb had trimmed the public reads at Q25 with fastp and called clones with MiXCR. Entries are consolidated by CDR3 protein sequence, retaining the most common genes and DNA. Clone size and V and J calls follow TCRdb, not the original study. In this sample the table shows about 150,000 distinct CDR3 sequences, over 35% of which occur a single time. The ten most abundant clones make up 5.8% of the sample.

The sample belongs to a study of Graves' ophthalmopathy and Graves' hyperthyroidism (dated by TCRdb to between 2017 and 2018). With regard to the full study: Peripheral blood samples were taken at the time of initial diagnosis, before any treatment was given. The study used TCR beta repertoire signatures to distinguish Graves' ophthalmopathy from Graves' hyperthyroidism and to predict progression to ophthalmopathy. In total, approximately 140 blood samples were TCR-sequenced: 43 ophthalmopathy, approximately 80 hyperthyroidism and approximately 17 hyperthyroidism-to-ophthalmopathy patients. A discovery set of 100 or so patients (approximately 45 ophthalmopathy, just over 55 stable hyperthyroidism) was enrolled to explore V-J signatures distinguishing ophthalmopathy from hyperthyroidism. The independent validation cohort included some 19 hyperthyroidism patients plus 17 patients who later progressed from hyperthyroidism to ophthalmopathy. In a handful of hyperthyroidism patients, the T-cell repertoires found in thyroid tissue were compared with those found in blood. Following sampling, methimazole starting at 30 mg daily was administered to hyperthyroidism patients, and high-dose intravenous methylprednisolone was administered to ophthalmopathy patients. The 95 to 100 discovery patients were randomly divided into training and test sets at a 7:3 ratio. The full study reports these points: In cross-validation, the 13-signature model distinguished ophthalmopathy from stable hyperthyroidism with approximately 90% sensitivity and approximately 81% specificity, while in the test set the corresponding values were roughly 80% and 75%. Most expanded thyroid clonotypes with frequency above 0.001 were also detected in blood, suggesting blood repertoires may reflect the thyroid immune response. Sample size was not predetermined statistically, and investigators were not blinded to group allocation. In validation, the model predicted ophthalmopathy progression with 55% to 71% sensitivity and roughly 72% specificity; some 13 predicted patients were CT-confirmed with GO in a median of about 7.1 months.

The CDR3 covers 16 residues, taking in both the cysteine and the phenylalanine. The CDR3 DNA has 48 bases and is translated from base 1. The junction carries 14 bases between V and J, which are trimmed by 5 bases and 0 bases respectively. According to the germline V gene, CDR1 reads MDHEN and CDR2 reads SYDVKM. Ophthalmopathy patients were characterized by moderately to severely active disease, a Clinical Activity Score of at least 3, a NOSPECS grade of at least 4, and a disease duration under 3 months. Anyone with other autoimmune diseases, uncontrolled infections, pregnancy or lactation was excluded from the study. Diagnosis relied on clinical symptoms, serum thyroxine, TRAb, thyroid ultrasound and orbital computed tomography. Using Ficoll-Paque density gradient centrifugation, PBMCs were isolated from approximately 11 ml of fresh peripheral blood. Total RNA was extracted with Trizol reagent and quality-checked on an Agilent 2100 Bioanalyzer.

Sequenced sample: peripheral blood. This chain is built from TRBV28 and TRBJ1-5, and perhaps TRBD1 as D gene, on 5 matching bases. The sequence came from a woman aged 40 to 55 with Graves' ophthalmopathy. Donor details come from another sample of the same person, matched by shared clones. The DNA reads as follows: TGTGCCAGCAGTACATTGGGGACGGATAGCAATCAGCCCCAGCATTTT. Its protein is CASSTLGTDSNQPQHF. With the portions outside the CDR3 filled from the reference TRBV28 and TRBJ1-5 genes, the complete variable region becomes DVKVTQSSRYLVKRTGEKVFLECVQDMDHENMFWYRQDPGLGLRLIYFSYDVKMKEKGDIPEGYSVSREKKERFSLILESASTNQTSMYLCASSTLGTDSNQPQHFGDGTRLSIL.